The TCR beta chain described here comes from a study of cytomegalovirus exposure and HLA in healthy donors. Study-wide results and caveats: Most TCRs appeared rarely, but some public TCRs recurred in many donors.

The PCR contained 60 Vbeta and 13 Jbeta primers. Sequencing was performed with immunoSEQ multiplex PCR; in TCRdb, only in-frame clones are kept and a portion is missing. The table shows 150,000 to 200,000 clones, with 75% to 85% occurring only once. This clone was seen more than once but under ten times. Its antigen is undetermined. CDR1 is SGHNT, CDR2 YYREEE, per germline (reference sequence). The CDR3 spans 16 residues. V gave up 3 bases and J gave up 0 bases; unmatched junction bases: 5. The sample comprised PBMCs. The receptor's source is a woman in her twenties or thirties in good health and CMV-seropositive. J is TRBJ2-3 and V is TRBV5-4; 9 positions agree with TRBD2. The CDR3 DNA sequence: TGTGCCAGCAGCTGGCGAGCGGGGGGTAGCACAGATACGCAGTATTTT. It yields the protein CASSWRAGGSTDTQYF.